A selection of T cell receptor beta chains follows, all from one sample in a study of cytomegalovirus exposure and HLA in healthy donors. Here immunoSEQ multiplex PCR was the method, and the copy in TCRdb shows in-frame clones only, minus some. In the table there are some 120,000 clones, less than 80% of which are singletons. The sample consisted of PBMCs. The receptor source for this set is a man aged 40-55 years in good health and CMV-seropositive. The CDR3 runs from the conserved cysteine through the conserved F or W. A D gene is named only where the DNA matches it firmly. Clone size is stated in some rows and not others, as once, few, many or a class when expanded.

TRBD1,TRBV9,TRBJ1-4,few,TGTGCCAGCAGCCCGCACAGGGGAGCTAATGAAAAACTGTTTTTT,CASSPHRGANEKLFF
TRBD1,TRBV4-3,TRBJ2-6,.,TGCGCCAGCAGCCAGACCGGGACAGGGTTAACTGGGGCCAACGTCCTGACTTTC,CASSQTGTGLTGANVLTF
TRBD1,TRBV5-4,TRBJ2-1,.,TGTGCCAGCAGCTCCGGGACAGGGGTGAGCTCCTACAATGAGCAGTTCTTC,CASSSGTGVSSYNEQFF
.,TRBV4-3,TRBJ2-7,.,TGCGCCAGCAGCCAAGATATAGAACAGGGAGGGTACGAGCAGTACTTC,CASSQDIEQGGYEQYF
.,TRBV7-2,TRBJ2-2,.,TGTGCCAGCAGCTTGACTCCCGGGGAGCTGTTTTTT,CASSLTPGELFF
.,TRBV5-1,TRBJ1-3,.,TGCGCCAGCAGCTTGGACTCCGAGATCTCTGGAAACACCATATATTTT,CASSLDSEISGNTIYF
.,TRBV11-2,TRBJ1-3,.,TGTGCCAGCAGCTTAGATATAGGTAGCGGGCTCCTCTCTGGAAACACCATATATTTT,CASSLDIGSGLLSGNTIYF
.,TRBV7-2,TRBJ1-1,.,TGTGCCAGCAGCTTCGGGGGTCCGAACACTGAAGCTTTCTTT,CASSFGGPNTEAFF
TRBD2,TRBV7-9,TRBJ2-1,.,TGTGCCAGCAGCGCCCTAATATCCCTGACTAGCGGGATTGGTGGGGAGCAGTTCTTC,CASSALISLTSGIGGEQFF
.,TRBV5-1,TRBJ1-4,.,TGCGCCAGCAGCTTGGAGGCAGGGTGGGAAAAACTGTTTTTT,CASSLEAGWEKLFF
.,TRBV7-9,TRBJ1-5,.,TGTGCCAGCAGCTTACCTGGGGGCGGTCAGCCCCAGCATTTT,CASSLPGGGQPQHF
TRBD1,TRBV19,TRBJ2-2,.,TGTGCCTATTCTCCGGGGACAGGGCAAACCGGGGAGCTGTTTTTT,CAYSPGTGQTGELFF
TRBD2,TRBV11-2,TRBJ2-1,.,TGTGCCAGCTGTGGGGCGGGGGGCAATGAGCAGTTCTTC,CASCGAGGNEQFF
TRBD1,TRBV10-3,TRBJ2-2,.,TGTGCCATCAGTGACCCGGGACAGGTCACCCCGCGCGGATTAAACACCGGGGAGCTGTTTTTT,CAISDPGQVTPRGLNTGELFF
TRBD1,TRBV11-2,TRBJ2-7,few,TGTGCCAGCAGCTCGACAAGGACAGGGTACTACGAGCAGTACTTC,CASSSTRTGYYEQYF
.,TRBV7-8,TRBJ2-7,.,TGTGCCAGCAGCCACGGGGATTCGGGCGAGCAGTACTTC,CASSHGDSGEQYF
.,TRBV14,TRBJ1-1,few,TGTGCCAGCAGCCAAGAGACAGGTTGGGACACTGAAGCTTTCTTT,CASSQETGWDTEAFF
.,TRBV19,TRBJ2-3,.,TGTGCCAGTAGTACGGGTGGAGATACGCAGTATTTT,CASSTGGDTQYF
.,TRBV7-9,TRBJ2-5,once,TGTGCCAGCAGCTCGACTAGAGAGACCCAGTACTTC,CASSSTRETQYF
TRBD1,TRBV5-4,TRBJ2-2,few,TGTGCCAGCAGTTTGGGACAGGGCACCGGGGAGCTGTTTTTT,CASSLGQGTGELFF
TRBD1,TRBV6-1,TRBJ1-5,.,TGTGCCAGCAGCGCAGACAGGGGACAGCCCCAGCATTTT,CASSADRGQPQHF
TRBD1,TRBV9,TRBJ1-1,.,TGTGCCAGCAGCGTTGGGACAGTGCCCACTGAAGCTTTCTTT,CASSVGTVPTEAFF
TRBD1,TRBV27,TRBJ1-5,.,TGTGCCAGCAGTGCCCAATCGACAGGGACCCAGCCCCAGCATTTT,CASSAQSTGTQPQHF
.,TRBV29-1,TRBJ1-1,.,TGCAGCGTTGCCAGGGAGAACACTGAAGCTTTCTTT,CSVARENTEAFF
TRBD1,TRBV10-1,TRBJ1-6,once,TGCGCCAGCAGAGACAGGGGATCGAATTCACCCCTCCACTTT,CASRDRGSNSPLHF
.,TRBV5-1,TRBJ2-5,.,TGCGCCAGCAGCTTGGCCGGGGAGACCCAGTACTTC,CASSLAGETQYF
.,TRBV6-1,TRBJ1-1,.,TGTGCCAGCAGTGCTACAGCGAACACTGAAGCTTTCTTT,CASSATANTEAFF
TRBD2,TRBV7-7,TRBJ2-1,.,TGTGCCAGCAGCCAAGGGCGGGGGGGTAAAGGAAATGAGCAGTTCTTC,CASSQGRGGKGNEQFF
TRBD1,TRBV29-1,TRBJ1-2,.,TGCAGCGTTGGGGCAGGGGGCGACTACGGCTACACCTTC,CSVGAGGDYGYTF
TRBD1,TRBV23-1,TRBJ2-3,.,TGCGCCAGCAGTCATCGGGACAGGAACACAGATACGCAGTATTTT,CASSHRDRNTDTQYF
.,TRBV7-9,TRBJ1-2,.,TGTGCCAGCATACTCGAACAGGACGGTGCCTATGGCTACACCTTC,CASILEQDGAYGYTF